These T cell receptor beta chains were read from a single sample in a study of blood T cell repertoires in COVID-19. The method was immunoSEQ multiplex PCR; TCRdb's version includes in-frame clones alone and lacks a portion of them. Of some 62,000 clones listed, 65% to 80% are singletons. Sequenced input: peripheral blood. These receptors all stem from a man aged 60 to 75 with acute or convalescent COVID-19. Both conserved end residues are part of each CDR3. The D gene is left open where the match is weak. Expanded clones get a size class; other rows say once, few or many, or leave the size out.

-	15	TRBV2	TRBD1	TRBJ1-4	CASRGLQGGNEKLFF	TGTGCCAGCAGGGGCCTACAGGGGGGTAATGAAAAACTGTTTTTT
-	17	TRBV29-1	TRBD2	TRBJ2-5	CSVDGAPSGSPEETQYF	TGCAGCGTTGACGGTGCGCCTAGCGGGAGTCCCGAAGAGACCCAGTACTTC
-	14	TRBV24-1	TRBD1	TRBJ1-4	CATSEGDSNEKLFF	TGTGCCACCAGTGAGGGGGACAGTAATGAAAAACTGTTTTTT
-	14	TRBV7-2	TRBD2	TRBJ2-7	CASSSGTSAYEQYF	TGTGCCAGCAGCTCCGGGACTAGCGCCTACGAGCAGTACTTC
-	14	TRBV6-5	-	TRBJ1-3	CASTLGQSGNTIYF	TGTGCCAGCACCCTAGGCCAATCTGGAAACACCATATATTTT
-	17	TRBV6-2/TRBV6-3	-	TRBJ2-3	CASSHGPGTSSTDTQYF	TGTGCCAGCAGCCACGGACCCGGGACTTCTAGCACAGATACGCAGTATTTT
few	14	TRBV18	TRBD1	TRBJ2-7	CASSPRTGTYEQYF	TGTGCCAGCTCACCAAGGACAGGGACCTACGAGCAGTACTTC
-	21	TRBV19	TRBD2	TRBJ2-1	CASSIGAFSGRGLSSYNEQFF	TGTGCCAGTAGTATCGGGGCTTTTAGCGGGCGGGGATTGAGCTCCTACAATGAGCAGTTCTTC
-	15	TRBV2	-	TRBJ1-6	CASSDRGVNNSPLHF	TGTGCCAGCAGTGACCGGGGGGTAAATAATTCACCCCTCCACTTT
-	14	TRBV7-2	-	TRBJ1-4	CASSLSRATEKLFF	TGTGCCAGCAGCTTAAGCAGGGCCACCGAAAAACTGTTTTTT
-	15	TRBV5-6	TRBD1	TRBJ1-2	CASSLADRGIYGYTF	TGTGCCAGCAGCTTGGCGGACAGGGGGATCTATGGCTACACCTTC
-	14	TRBV19	-	TRBJ2-2	CASSIQRNSGELFF	TGTGCCAGTAGTATCCAGCGGAACTCCGGGGAGCTGTTTTTT
-	15	TRBV28	TRBD1	TRBJ1-2	CASSLIPGQNYGYTF	TGTGCCAGCAGTTTGATTCCGGGACAGAACTATGGCTACACCTTC
-	15	TRBV27	-	TRBJ2-2	CASSPRRAGAGELFF	TGTGCCAGCAGTCCCCGGCGAGCAGGGGCCGGGGAGCTGTTTTTT
-	15	TRBV5-1	TRBD1	TRBJ1-1	CASSFTWTGVTEAFF	TGCGCCAGCAGCTTCACATGGACAGGGGTCACTGAAGCTTTCTTT
-	13	TRBV29-1	-	TRBJ1-1	CSVRQTGNTEAFF	TGCAGCGTCCGCCAAACAGGGAACACTGAAGCTTTCTTT
-	17	TRBV28	-	TRBJ1-2	CASSLTGGEGRVGGYTF	TGTGCCAGCAGTTTAACGGGAGGGGAAGGTAGAGTCGGCGGCTACACCTTC
-	15	TRBV28	TRBD2	TRBJ2-7	CASSLWSSGHYEQYF	TGTGCCAGCAGTTTATGGTCTAGCGGACACTACGAGCAGTACTTC
-	15	TRBV27	TRBD1	TRBJ2-7	CASSLYGRGTYEQYF	TGTGCCAGCAGTTTATACGGCAGGGGGACCTACGAGCAGTACTTC
-	16	TRBV9	TRBD2	TRBJ2-2	CASSVGSGRHTGELFF	TGTGCCAGCAGCGTAGGGAGCGGGAGACACACCGGGGAGCTGTTTTTT
once	15	TRBV30	-	TRBJ2-1	CAWRPRRDSYNEQFF	TGTGCCTGGAGGCCCCGACGGGATAGCTACAATGAGCAGTTCTTC
-	15	TRBV6-5	-	TRBJ1-6	CASSYAGGGAKPLHF	TGTGCCAGCAGTTACGCGGGAGGGGGTGCCAAACCCCTCCACTTT
-	16	TRBV19	-	TRBJ1-5	CASTSGLTEWHQPQHF	TGTGCCAGTACATCGGGGTTGACGGAGTGGCATCAGCCCCAGCATTTT